These 23 T cell receptor beta chains originate from one sample sequenced in a study of neoadjuvant anti-PD-1 for oral cavity cancer. Using immunoSEQ multiplex PCR, the repertoire was profiled, and TCRdb retains in-frame clones only, with some absent. The sample has around 7,000 clones, roughly 45% seen once. This sample comprised tumor tissue, obtained before nivolumab (anti-PD-1) treatment. These receptors came from a person aged 40 to 85 with oral cavity squamous cell carcinoma.

This clone has more than one count but fewer than ten. The genes are TRBV10-1 and TRBJ2-1; possible D gene TRBD2, 6 bases. Germline values: CDR1 WNHNN, CDR2 SYGVQD (reference sequence). The CDR3 length is 17 residues. The V and J ends lost 1 base and 14 bases respectively, with 27 bases between them. CDR3 nucleotide sequence: TGCGCCAGCAGTGAGTACCCAACTAGGGACTCCTTAACCCCAAAGTTCTTC. This gives the protein CASSEYPTRDSLTPKFF.

V usage is TRBV5-1 and J usage is TRBJ2-1; D is unclear. The CDR3 covers 13 residues. Trimming left V 0 bases short and J 9 bases short, with 10 bases between. Per the germline V gene, CDR1 is SGHRS and CDR2 is YFSETQ. CDR3 residues: CASSLEVGIEQFF. The CDR3, as DNA: TGCGCCAGCAGCTTGGAAGTAGGGATTGAGCAGTTCTTC.

The genes are TRBV6-5 and TRBJ1-2, with TRBD1 matching 12 bases. CDR3 length equals 14 residues. The J segment lost 4 bases and the V segment lost 7 bases, leaving 4 bases of the junction unmatched. Germline loops: CDR1 MNHEY, CDR2 SVGAGI. The CDR3 DNA follows: TGTGCCAGCAAGCCGGGACAGGGGGCCTATGGCTACACCTTC. Amino acid sequence: CASKPGQGAYGYTF.

By share, this clone ranks as medium-sized. This chain connects TRBV19 to TRBJ1-2, with D tentatively TRBD1 (5 bases). The CDR3 is 13 amino acids. V gave up 3 bases and J gave up 5 bases, with 10 bases separating them. Looked up from germline, CDR1 is LNHDA and CDR2 is SQIVND (reference sequence). DNA of the CDR3: TGTGCCAGTAGTATCAGGGCGACTTATGGCTACACCTTC. Its protein is CASSIRATYGYTF.

This clone has only one observation. The CDR3 region has the DNA TGTGCCAGTTCCAGGGGGCCCCTCTTGGGGGAGCAGTTCTTC. Amino acids: CASSRGPLLGEQFF. The chain is built from TRBV19 and TRBJ2-1; 8 bases map to TRBD1. The CDR3 length is 14 residues. V was clipped by 8 bases and J by 10 bases; unmatched bases: 13. Germline CDR1 LNHDA, CDR2 SQIVND (reference sequence).

V gene TRBV15 combines with J gene TRBJ1-4; D gene ambiguous. Germline CDR1 is LNHNV and CDR2 is YYDKDF (reference sequence). This CDR3 spans 17 amino acids. V was clipped by 0 bases and J by 0 bases, with 11 bases between them. Written as DNA, the CDR3 is TGTGCCACCAGCAGAGATTTGGCAGCCGCAACTAATGAAAAACTGTTTTTT. The encoded protein is CATSRDLAAATNEKLFF.

There are a few counts of this clone. The chain uses TRBV2 and TRBJ1-2; possible D gene TRBD1, 6 bases. CDR3 length: 16 residues. Between the trimmed V and J ends, which lost 3 bases and 1 base, there was a span of 15 bases. The germline V gene encodes CDR1 SNHLY and CDR2 FYNNEI. This chain's CDR3 is CASSENPGGLNYGYTF. The DNA of the CDR3 is TGTGCCAGCAGTGAGAACCCCGGGGGCCTTAACTATGGCTACACCTTC.

The J gene is TRBJ1-5, the V gene TRBV7-6, with 11 positions matching TRBD1. The CDR3 sequence is 15 residues long. V dropped 5 bases and J dropped 4; count of bases not matched to a gene: 4. From germline, CDR1 is SGHVS and CDR2 FNYEAQ. This CDR3 is CASSLGTGGNQPQHF. CDR3 sequence (DNA): TGTGCCAGCAGCCTGGGGACAGGGGGTAATCAGCCCCAGCATTTT.

Only a few counts were recorded for this clone. The gene calls are TRBV9 and TRBJ2-7, with D possibly being TRBD1 (7 bases). The V and J ends lost 3 bases and 3 bases respectively, with 16 bases between them. CDR1 and CDR2 from the germline V gene are SGDLS and YYNGEE. The length of the CDR3 is 15 residues. Here the CDR3 reads CASSANRQGGYEQYF. The CDR3 coding sequence is TGTGCCAGCAGCGCTAACCGACAGGGAGGCTACGAGCAGTACTTC.

The V call is TRBV4-2, the J call TRBJ1-1, with D perhaps TRBD1 (5 bases). Trimming cost V 2 bases and J 3 bases, with 16 bases left between them. The germline V gene has CDR1 LGHNA and CDR2 YNFKEQ. The length of the CDR3 is 16 residues. CDR3 sequence (DNA): TGTGCCAGCAGCCAAATCGGGAGGGGTCCCTACACTGAAGCTTTCTTT. Its protein is CASSQIGRGPYTEAFF.

Judged by abundance, this clone is medium-sized. The chain couples TRBV6-1 to TRBJ1-2; D might be TRBD1 (5 bases). The germline CDR1 and CDR2 sequences are MNHNS and SASEGT. There are 11 residues in the CDR3. Deletions cut 2 bases from V and 8 bases from J, with 6 bases between. The chain's CDR3 is CASSERQGYTF. The CDR3 DNA sequence: TGTGCCAGCAGTGAACGACAGGGCTACACCTTC.

The table lists this clone with a few counts. The CDR3: CASSQAQDGGDEQFF. The CDR3 coding sequence is TGCGCCAGCAGCCAAGCGCAGGACGGAGGCGATGAGCAGTTCTTC. The V gene is TRBV4-3, the J gene TRBJ2-1; perhaps TRBD2 as D (5 bases). This CDR3 contains 15 residues. V lost 1 base to trimming and J lost 8 bases, with 15 bases between them. Per germline, CDR1 LGHNA and CDR2 YSLEER.

This rearrangement joins TRBV5-6 to TRBJ1-4; D is uncertain. Between the trimmed V and J ends, which lost 2 bases and 8 bases, there was a span of 7 bases. From germline, CDR1 is SGHDT and CDR2 YYEEEE. CDR3 length equals 12 residues. The CDR3 DNA reads as TGTGCCAGCAGCTTCAACCAGGAAAAACTGTTTTTT. As protein: CASSFNQEKLFF.

The chain carries TRBV12-5 and TRBJ1-1; D gene ambiguous. Germline CDR1 LGHNT, CDR2 FRNRAP. Trimming stripped 6 bases from V and 3 bases from J, with 8 bases between. The CDR3 runs 12 residues. The CDR3 loop is CASGRVDTEAFF. The CDR3 DNA reads as TGTGCTAGTGGCCGGGTTGACACTGAAGCTTTCTTT. The full variable domain, in which reference TRBV12-5 and TRBJ1-1 provide the parts outside the CDR3, is DARVTQTPRHKVTEMGQEVTMRCQPILGHNTVFWYRQTMMQGLELLAYFRNRAPLDDSGMPKDRFSAEMPDATLATLKIQPSEPRDSAVYFCASGRVDTEAFFGQGTRLTVV.

This chain connects TRBV10-3 to TRBJ2-5; the D is unclear. CDR3 length: 11 amino acids. Germline V gene sequence: CDR1 ENHRY, CDR2 SYGVKD. V lost 2 bases and J lost 5, with 3 bases in between. This CDR3 reads CAISEEETQYF. The CDR3, as DNA: TGTGCCATCAGTGAGGAGGAGACCCAGTACTTC.

The gene calls are TRBV4-1 and TRBJ1-1; possibly TRBD1 for D (6 bases). The CDR3 covers 16 residues. Germline lookup yields CDR1 MGHRA and CDR2 YSYEKL. V was trimmed by 0 bases and J by 1 base, leaving 12 bases between them. As DNA, the CDR3 is TGCGCCAGCAGCCAAGATCACGGGACAAGGAACACTGAAGCTTTCTTT. This codes for CASSQDHGTRNTEAFF.

This clone has a handful of counts. The genes are TRBV6-5 and TRBJ1-2; a weak D match, TRBD1 (6 bases). V was shortened by 5 bases and J by 4 bases, with 11 bases between the two germline ends. This CDR3 is 13 amino acids long. The germline V gene has CDR1 MNHEY and CDR2 SVGAGI. CDR3 DNA: TGTGCCAGCAGTAACACAGGGACCTATGGCTACACCTTC. This codes for CASSNTGTYGYTF.

The rearrangement uses TRBV6-5 and TRBJ2-1; D unclear. V was pared by 1 base and J by 3 bases, with 10 bases between. CDR1 and CDR2 (germline): MNHEY, SVGAGI. This CDR3 is built from 15 residues. Written as DNA, the CDR3 is TGTGCCAGCAGTTACTGGCCCCCTAACTACAATGAGCAGTTCTTC. This encodes CASSYWPPNYNEQFF.

The V call is TRBV15, the J call TRBJ2-5, with TRBD2 matching 7 bases. V was pared by 0 bases and J by 7 bases, with 5 bases of the junction left unmatched. The CDR3 consists of 14 residues. The germline gives CDR1 LNHNV, CDR2 YYDKDF (reference sequence). The CDR3 region has the DNA TGTGCCACCAGCAGAGATAGCGGGTGGGGGACCCAGTACTTC. Residues: CATSRDSGWGTQYF.

The genes are TRBV5-8 and TRBJ1-5; unclear D gene. V dropped 1 base and J dropped 2 bases, with 7 bases sitting between them. The CDR3 loop spans 14 amino acids. Germline CDR1 is SGHTS and CDR2 is YDEGEE. The CDR3 coding sequence is TGTGCCAGCAGCTTGCTATCTCGCAATCAGCCCCAGCATTTT. This codes for CASSLLSRNQPQHF.

The genes are TRBV21-1 and TRBJ2-7; TRBD1 is the table's D call and was not checked against the DNA. TRBV21-1 is a pseudogene. This CDR3 has 16 amino acids. This CDR3 is CASSDRQDSFSYEQYF. In DNA form, the CDR3 reads TGTGCCAGCAGCGACCGACAGGATTCGTTTTCCTACGAGCAGTACTTC.

In DNA form, the CDR3 reads TGTGCCAGTACCCCCGGGGCTGGAAACACCATATATTTT. Encoded protein: CASTPGAGNTIYF. V gene TRBV19 combines with J gene TRBJ1-3; D is undetermined. Trimming left V 7 bases short and J 2 bases short, with 9 bases between. There are 13 residues in the CDR3. Germline V lookup: CDR1 LNHDA, CDR2 SQIVND (reference sequence).

The chain couples TRBV6-1 to TRBJ1-3; tentative D call: TRBD1 (6 bases). This CDR3 has 15 residues. The germline V gene has CDR1 MNHNS and CDR2 SASEGT. Between the trimmed V and J ends, which lost 5 bases and 0 bases, there was a span of 11 bases. The CDR3: CASSWDIFSGNTIYF. The CDR3, as DNA: TGTGCCAGCAGTTGGGACATATTCTCTGGAAACACCATATATTTT.